Given below is one TCR beta chain in context. Its antigen is still unknown. Sequencing used immunoSEQ multiplex PCR; TCRdb keeps in-frame clones, though not all of them. The sample holds fewer than 30,000 clones, roughly nine tenths seen once. This sample is drawn from a study of T cells in localized non-small cell lung cancer. Study-level results: Overall survival was longer when the density of T cells in the blood was higher. A single tumor region was sequenced, leaving heterogeneity possible.

Germline assignment: CDR1 LNHDA and CDR2 SQIVND (reference sequence). CDR3 length: 15 residues. The ends were cut back, 3 bases at V and 5 bases at J, with 14 bases in the middle. The material sequenced was peripheral blood, taken before any cancer treatment. This sequence joins TRBV19 and TRBJ1-5; maybe TRBD1 (6 bases). The clonotype originates from a woman aged 35 to 75 with stage I lung adenocarcinoma. CDR3 in amino acids: CASSIGTNVHQPQHF. The CDR3 DNA sequence: TGTGCCAGTAGTATCGGGACAAACGTTCATCAGCCCCAGCATTTT.